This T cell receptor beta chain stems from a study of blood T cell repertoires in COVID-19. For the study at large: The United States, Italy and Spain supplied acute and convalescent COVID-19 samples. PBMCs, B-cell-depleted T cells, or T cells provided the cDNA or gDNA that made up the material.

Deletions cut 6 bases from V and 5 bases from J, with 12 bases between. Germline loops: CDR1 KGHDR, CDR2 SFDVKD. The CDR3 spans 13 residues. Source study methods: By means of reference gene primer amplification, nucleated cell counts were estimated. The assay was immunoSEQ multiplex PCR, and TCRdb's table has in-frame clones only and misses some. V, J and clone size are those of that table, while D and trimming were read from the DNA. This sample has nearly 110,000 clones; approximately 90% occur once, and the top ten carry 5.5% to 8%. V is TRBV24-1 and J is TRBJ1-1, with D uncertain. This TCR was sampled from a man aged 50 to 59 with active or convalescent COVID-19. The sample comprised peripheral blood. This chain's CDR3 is CATSRGGLTEAFF. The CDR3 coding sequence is TGTGCCACCAGTCGGGGAGGGTTGACTGAAGCTTTCTTT.